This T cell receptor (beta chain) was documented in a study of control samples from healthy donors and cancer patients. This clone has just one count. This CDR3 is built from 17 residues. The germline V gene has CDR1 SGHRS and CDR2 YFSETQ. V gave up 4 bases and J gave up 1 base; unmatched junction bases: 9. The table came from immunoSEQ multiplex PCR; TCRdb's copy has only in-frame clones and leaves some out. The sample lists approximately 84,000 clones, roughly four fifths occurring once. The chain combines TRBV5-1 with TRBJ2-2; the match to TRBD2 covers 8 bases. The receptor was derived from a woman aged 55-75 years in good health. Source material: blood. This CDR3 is CASSPLAGIGNTGELFF. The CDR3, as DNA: TGCGCCAGCAGCCCTTTAGCGGGAATTGGGAACACCGGGGAGCTGTTTTTT.